Presented here are 7 T cell receptor beta chains from one specimen sequenced in a study of shared clonotypes between healthy human individuals. Clones were read by immunoSEQ multiplex PCR, and TCRdb kept only the in-frame ones, dropping some. Seen here are 450,000 to 550,000 clones, approximately 85% observed once, and the top ten hold 13%. The sequenced sample was PBMCs. The receptors stem from a woman in her thirties or forties in good health. Some clones in this sample may be carry-over from other donors' samples.

The chain couples TRBV7-9 to TRBJ2-3; no clear D gene. Trimming pared 3 bases from V and 4 bases from J, leaving 11 bases between. The length of the CDR3 is 14 residues. Per germline, CDR1 SEHNR and CDR2 FQNEAQ (reference sequence). The CDR3 region is CASSFSGYADTQYF. CDR3 coding DNA: TGTGCCAGCAGCTTTAGTGGATACGCAGATACGCAGTATTTT.

The rearrangement links TRBV9 to TRBJ1-1; D gene ambiguous. Germline CDR1 reads SGDLS; CDR2 reads YYNGEE. Trimming removed 0 bases at V and 10 bases at J, with 16 bases between. This CDR3 has 14 amino acids. CDR3 residues: CASSVATEGMGAFF. For the CDR3, the DNA is TGTGCCAGCAGCGTAGCTACGGAGGGTATGGGAGCTTTCTTT.

This chain uses TRBV30 with TRBJ1-1; no clear D. V was shortened by 1 base and J by 0 bases, with 6 bases between the two germline ends. CDR1 and CDR2 (germline): GTSNPN, SVGIG (reference sequence). CDR3 size: 13 residues. The CDR3 sequence: CAWSEAVNTEAFF. In DNA, the CDR3 is TGTGCCTGGAGTGAGGCAGTGAACACTGAAGCTTTCTTT.

The chain is built from TRBV5-1 and TRBJ2-7; a possible D gene is TRBD2 (6 bases). The CDR3 length is 19 residues. CDR1 is SGHRS, CDR2 YFSETQ, per germline. With 0 bases removed from V and 3 bases from J, the gap between germline ends came to 25 bases. In nucleotides, the CDR3 is TGCGCCAGCAGCTTGGCCCCGACTAGTGCCGTCCTTGGGAGCTACGAGCAGTACTTC. The encoded protein is CASSLAPTSAVLGSYEQYF.

This chain connects TRBV7-9 to TRBJ2-3, with D maybe TRBD2 (5 bases). The V gene's germline CDR1 is SEHNR and CDR2 FQNEAQ (reference sequence). Trimming took off 5 bases at V and 2 bases at J, with 17 bases between the two ends. This CDR3 contains 16 residues. CDR3 protein: CASSPRPDGDTDTQYF. For the CDR3, the DNA is TGTGCCAGCAGCCCCCGGCCCGACGGGGACACAGATACGCAGTATTTT.

The chain recombines TRBV28 with TRBJ1-2, with D possibly TRBD1 on 6 matching bases. Trimming pared 4 bases from V and 6 bases from J, leaving 15 bases between. Germline CDR1 and CDR2: MDHEN and SYDVKM. CDR3 length equals 14 residues. The CDR3 DNA is TGTGCCAGCAGTTCGTGGACAGACTATAATGGCTACACCTTC. Amino acids: CASSSWTDYNGYTF.

The rearrangement uses TRBV6-5 and TRBJ1-4; perhaps TRBD1 as D (5 bases). The CDR3 sequence is 13 residues long. CDR1 is MNHEY and CDR2 is SVGAGI in the germline V gene. Trimming took off 5 bases at V and 8 bases at J, with 12 bases between the two ends. The CDR3 is CASSPRVGEKLFF. The CDR3 DNA is TGTGCCAGCAGTCCCAGGGTTGGAGAAAAACTGTTTTTT.